The clone carrying this T cell receptor (beta chain) was found a few times. The sample comes from a study of blood T cell repertoires in COVID-19. About the study: The United States, Italy and Spain provided the acute and convalescent COVID-19 samples. The analysed material was cDNA or gDNA that came from T cells, B-cell-depleted T cells, or PBMCs.

Germline assignment: CDR1 SGDLS and CDR2 YYNGEE. This CDR3 spans 12 amino acids. Trimming removed 4 bases from V and 8 bases from J, with 12 bases in between. In the source study's methods: Scientists estimated how many nucleated cells there were by amplifying reference gene primers. Produced via immunoSEQ multiplex PCR; TCRdb's table is partial and in-frame only. That table gives V, J and clone size, and the DNA gave D and trimming. Of 200,000 to 300,000 clones in the sample, around 86% are singletons; the top ten hold approximately 2.1%. Membership in each cohort depended on participant-reported clinical history.

The sample was PBMCs or T cells enriched from blood (not recorded which). The receptor was derived from a woman between 50 and 59 years old who had recovered from COVID-19. The chain recombines TRBV9 with TRBJ1-2; D gene ambiguous. CDR3 nucleotides: TGTGCCAGCAGCACGAGGGCCAGGGGCTACACCTTC. It yields the protein CASSTRARGYTF.